This T cell receptor (beta chain) was observed in a study of cytomegalovirus exposure and HLA in healthy donors. Findings and caveats of the study: On later analysis, the bulk of CMV-associated TCR beta chains appeared to be HLA-restricted. Analysis was performed later, and it showed HLA-associated TCR beta chains to be more clonally expanded than equally common others.

Healthy bone marrow donors formed the donor group. Per germline, CDR1 SEHNR and CDR2 FQNEAQ (reference sequence). Trimming took off 5 bases at V and 0 bases at J, with 14 bases between the two ends. CDR3 length: 16 residues. Points on this clone: The antigen is not known.

The PCR used 60 Vbeta and 13 Jbeta primers. Per the original data handling: In a later analysis, around 10 million of 60 million to 80 million unique beta chains occurred in at least two donors. Generated by immunoSEQ multiplex PCR, the TCRdb table keeps only in-frame clones and is missing some. V, J and clone size were drawn from that table, and D and trimming were deduced from the DNA. The sample includes 120,000 to 150,000 clones, over 80% of them seen just once. The source is a woman aged 25 to 45 in good health and CMV-seronegative. The chain links TRBV7-9 to TRBJ2-1; a possible D gene is TRBD2 (6 bases). The sample was PBMCs. CDR3 nucleotides: TGTGCCAGCAGCAACCACCCCGGGAGCTCCTACAATGAGCAGTTCTTC. Translated: CASSNHPGSSYNEQFF.